Listed here are 27 T cell receptor beta chains from one sample, sequenced in a study of T cell responses to AZD1222 COVID-19 vaccine. Assay used: immunoSEQ multiplex PCR; TCRdb lists only in-frame clones, some missing. Of approximately 70,000 clones in the sample, roughly four fifths were seen once. The input for sequencing was peripheral blood, taken on day 0 of AZD1222 vaccination. These receptors originate from an adult in good health.

In regard to this clone: Other DNA sequences in this specimen translate into the identical CDR3. The chain couples TRBV9 to TRBJ1-2, with D unresolved. CDR1 is SGDLS, CDR2 YYNGEE, per germline. This CDR3 contains 13 residues. V was trimmed by 0 bases and J by 2 bases, leaving 5 bases between them. This chain's CDR3 is CASSVDRNYGYTF. CDR3 DNA: TGTGCCAGCAGCGTAGACAGAAACTATGGCTACACCTTC.

V and J are TRBV7-2 and TRBJ2-3; TRBD2 matches at 9 bases. V shed 2 bases, J shed 2 bases, and the junction held 2 bases outside the gene matches. Per germline, CDR1 SGHTA and CDR2 FQGNSA. The length of the CDR3 is 15 residues. CDR3 coding DNA: TGTGCCAGCAGCTTAATAGCGGGGGACACAGATACGCAGTATTTT. Its protein is CASSLIAGDTDTQYF. Full variable domain (rest looked up from reference TRBV7-2 and TRBJ2-3): GAGVSQSPSNKVTEKGKDVELRCDPISGHTALYWYRQSLGQGLEFLIYFQGNSAPDKSGLPSDRFSAERTGGSVSTLTIQRTQQEDSAVYLCASSLIAGDTDTQYFGPGTRLTVL.

The CDR3 protein is CASQAGDIRGGELFF. CDR3 sequence (DNA): TGTGCCAGCCAGGCTGGGGACATTAGGGGCGGGGAGCTGTTTTTT. J is TRBJ2-2 and V is TRBV2; perhaps TRBD1 as D (6 bases). V gave up 8 bases and J gave up 7 bases, with 20 bases separating them. Germline V CDR1 and CDR2: SNHLY, FYNNEI. This CDR3 spans 15 amino acids.

This clone was found a few times. The V call is TRBV11-2, the J call TRBJ2-7; D is undetermined. The germline V gene encodes CDR1 SGHAT and CDR2 FQNNGV. V lost 1 base to trimming and J lost 1 base, with 2 bases between them. The CDR3 covers 12 residues. In DNA, the CDR3 is TGTGCCAGCAGCTTAGGTTCCTACGAGCAGTACTTC. It is translated as CASSLGSYEQYF.

The gene calls are TRBV5-4 and TRBJ2-2; the D is unclear. Per the germline V gene, CDR1 is SGHNT and CDR2 is YYREEE (reference sequence). The CDR3 length is 16 residues. Trimming cost V 0 bases and J 1 base, with 10 bases left between them. CDR3 loop: CASSLEGGWNTGELFF. The CDR3, as DNA: TGTGCCAGCAGCTTGGAGGGTGGATGGAACACCGGGGAGCTGTTTTTT.

In its sample, this clone was seen a few times. The V gene is TRBV11-3, the J gene TRBJ2-1, with D perhaps assigned TRBD1 or TRBD2 (6 bases each). The germline V gene has CDR1 SGHNT and CDR2 YENEEA. This CDR3 spans 17 amino acids. Trimming stripped 0 bases from V and 0 bases from J, with 12 bases between. The CDR3 sequence: CASSLDLGGASYNEQFF. CDR3 DNA sequence: TGTGCCAGCAGCTTAGACTTGGGGGGCGCCTCCTACAATGAGCAGTTCTTC.

A single count supports this clone. V usage is TRBV6-6 and J usage is TRBJ2-3, with D possibly matching TRBD2 (5 bases). The CDR3 has 13 residues. Germline CDR1 MNHNY, CDR2 SVGAGI (reference sequence). The V end was cut by 10 bases, the J end by 1 base, with 12 bases between. The CDR3 protein is CATALGGTDTQYF. The CDR3 region has the DNA TGTGCCACGGCCCTCGGGGGCACAGATACGCAGTATTTT.

This chain connects TRBV4-3 to TRBJ2-3; D call uncertain. Germline V gene data show CDR1 as LGHNA and CDR2 as YSLEER. The V end was cut by 2 bases, the J end by 4 bases, with 7 bases between. The length of the CDR3 is 13 residues. The CDR3 DNA follows: TGCGCCAGCAGCCAATACACAGCAGATACGCAGTATTTT. It yields the protein CASSQYTADTQYF.

The chain recombines TRBV2 with TRBJ2-7; no clear D. Trimming stripped 1 base from V and 2 bases from J, with 12 bases between. The germline CDR1 and CDR2 sequences are SNHLY and FYNNEI. The CDR3 runs 15 residues. CDR3 amino acids: CASSEEAHYTYEQYF. CDR3 bases: TGTGCCAGCAGTGAAGAGGCGCATTACACCTACGAGCAGTACTTC.

The chain links TRBV5-8 to TRBJ2-3, with 7 positions matching TRBD1. This CDR3 region has 13 residues. Germline V gene data show CDR1 as SGHTS and CDR2 as YDEGEE. With V trimmed by 4 bases and J by 5 bases, 4 bases remained unmatched. CDR3 bases: TGTGCCAGCAGCGGGACAGCCCAAGATACGCAGTATTTT. This codes for CASSGTAQDTQYF.

The chain uses TRBV9 and TRBJ2-7; D perhaps matches TRBD1 (6 bases). From germline, CDR1 is SGDLS and CDR2 YYNGEE. Trimming cost V 4 bases and J 1 base, with 12 bases left between them. This CDR3 is 14 amino acids long. The CDR3 bases are TGTGCCAGCAGCCCTCCCGGACAGTCCTACGAGCAGTACTTC. Translated: CASSPPGQSYEQYF. The full variable domain, completed using reference TRBV9 and TRBJ2-7, is DSGVTQTPKHLITATGQRVTLRCSPRSGDLSVYWYQQSLDQGLQFLIQYYNGEERAKGNILERFSAQQFPDLHSELNLSSLELGDSALYFCASSPPGQSYEQYFGPGTRLTVT.

The J gene is TRBJ2-7, the V gene TRBV7-9; the D gene is possibly TRBD1 (6 bases). The CDR3 covers 12 residues. Trimming left V 3 bases short and J 5 bases short, with 8 bases between. The V gene's germline CDR1 is SEHNR and CDR2 FQNEAQ (reference sequence). The CDR3 nucleotides are TGTGCCAGCAGCTTCAGGGGCGACGAGCAGTACTTC. It is translated as CASSFRGDEQYF.

The chain carries TRBV5-1 and TRBJ1-3, with D hard to call. Germline CDR1 and CDR2: SGHRS and YFSETQ. The length of the CDR3 is 16 residues. The ends were cut back, 0 bases at V and 2 bases at J, with 12 bases in the middle. This chain's CDR3 is CASSLVAGGTGNTIYF. In nucleotides, the CDR3 is TGCGCCAGCAGCTTGGTTGCAGGCGGTACTGGAAACACCATATATTTT.

V and J are TRBV15 and TRBJ2-3; 10 bases are shared with TRBD1. CDR1 LNHNV and CDR2 YYDKDF come from the germline V gene (reference sequence). This CDR3 has 14 amino acids. V lost 4 bases to trimming and J lost 4 bases; unmatched junction nucleotides: 2. The CDR3 region has the DNA TGTGCCACCAGCAAGGGACAGGGGCCAGATACGCAGTATTTT. Translation gives CATSKGQGPDTQYF.

J is TRBJ2-7 and V is TRBV7-6; D possibly corresponds to TRBD2 (5 bases). Germline V lookup: CDR1 SGHVS, CDR2 FNYEAQ. The CDR3 runs to 13 residues. V lost 5 bases to trimming and J lost 3 bases, with 11 bases between them. CDR3 residues: CASSNGEFYEQYF. The DNA for the CDR3 is TGTGCCAGCAGCAACGGGGAATTCTACGAGCAGTACTTC.

V is TRBV11-3 and J is TRBJ1-6, with D maybe TRBD1 (6 bases). Looked up from germline, CDR1 is SGHNT and CDR2 is YENEEA. V was cut by 6 bases and J by 7 bases, with 16 bases left in between. The CDR3 runs to 15 residues. The CDR3 here is CASRLTGSENSPLHF. The DNA of the CDR3 is TGTGCCAGCAGACTCACAGGGTCTGAAAATTCACCCCTCCACTTT.

The chain has TRBV27 and TRBJ2-1; D is unclear. Germline V gene lookup returns CDR1 MNHEY and CDR2 SMNVEV (reference sequence). The CDR3 covers 13 residues. V lost 3 bases, J lost 5 bases, and 8 bases lay in between. CDR3 bases: TGTGCCAGCAGTTTCCCCCCAGACAATGAGCAGTTCTTC. It specifies CASSFPPDNEQFF.

This clone was seen repeatedly, ten times or more. The rearrangement links TRBV10-2 to TRBJ1-2, with D tentatively TRBD1 (6 bases). Between the trimmed V and J ends, which lost 1 base and 5 bases, there was a span of 11 bases. Germline V gives CDR1 WSHSY, CDR2 SAAADI. The CDR3 spans 14 residues. This chain's CDR3 is CASSELSGQYGYTF. In DNA form, the CDR3 reads TGCGCCAGCAGTGAGTTGTCTGGACAGTATGGCTACACCTTC.

J is TRBJ2-1 and V is TRBV20-1, with a tentative D call TRBD1 (7 bases). Trimming pared 3 bases from V and 8 bases from J, leaving 14 bases between. CDR1 and CDR2 (germline): DFQATT, SNEGSKA (reference sequence). The CDR3 extends over 13 amino acids. CDR3 sequence: CSASQEGADEQFF. The CDR3 region has the DNA TGCAGTGCTAGTCAGGAGGGGGCAGATGAGCAGTTCTTC.

This clone came up once. The chain joins TRBV5-1 to TRBJ2-3; D could derive from TRBD1 or TRBD2 (5 bases each). There are 18 residues in the CDR3. Deletions cut 4 bases from V and 2 bases from J, with 23 bases between. The germline CDR1 and CDR2 sequences are SGHRS and YFSETQ. In nucleotides, the CDR3 is TGCGCCAGCAGCCTACGCGACGTGGGTGGGGGACCCACAGATACGCAGTATTTT. Its translation is CASSLRDVGGGPTDTQYF.

The chain carries TRBV5-6 and TRBJ2-7, with D unclear. CDR3 length equals 13 residues. Trimming took off 4 bases at V and 1 base at J, with 9 bases between the two ends. Per the germline V gene, CDR1 is SGHDT and CDR2 is YYEEEE. This chain's CDR3 is CASSPDSSYEQYF. The CDR3 DNA is TGTGCCAGCAGCCCGGATTCATCCTACGAGCAGTACTTC. Drawing the rest from reference TRBV5-6 and TRBJ2-7, the complete variable domain is DAGVTQSPTHLIKTRGQQVTLRCSPKSGHDTVSWYQQALGQGPQFIFQYYEEEERQRGNFPDRFSGHQFPNYSSELNVNALLLGDSALYLCASSPDSSYEQYFGPGTRLTVT.

The chain is built from TRBV11-2 and TRBJ2-7; perhaps D is TRBD1 or TRBD2 (5 bases each). V was clipped by 1 base and J by 2 bases, with 18 bases between them. Germline V gives CDR1 SGHAT, CDR2 FQNNGV. CDR3 length: 17 residues. CDR3 nucleotide sequence: TGTGCCAGCAGCTTAGCCTTGACAGTTTGGGGGACCTACGAGCAGTACTTC. Protein sequence: CASSLALTVWGTYEQYF.

This chain links TRBV2 with TRBJ2-3; 8 bases are shared with TRBD2. CDR3 length: 14 amino acids. Trimming at V came to 9 bases and at J to 0 bases, leaving 5 bases not matched to a gene. In germline, CDR1 is SNHLY, CDR2 FYNNEI. The CDR3 region has the DNA TGTGCCAGGGTACTAGCGGAGAGCACAGATACGCAGTATTTT. The encoded protein is CARVLAESTDTQYF. Full variable domain (missing parts from reference TRBV2 and TRBJ2-3): EPEVTQTPSHQVTQMGQEVILRCVPISNHLYFYWYRQILGQKVEFLVSFYNNEISEKSEIFDDQFSVERPDGSNFTLKIRSTKLEDSAMYFCARVLAESTDTQYFGPGTRLTVL.

The chain combines TRBV27 with TRBJ2-7, with D possibly TRBD1 on 6 matching bases. Germline loops: CDR1 MNHEY, CDR2 SMNVEV (reference sequence). This CDR3 region has 14 residues. V lost 5 bases to trimming and J lost 2 bases, with 13 bases between them. The CDR3 here is CASSPMTGPYEQYF. DNA for the CDR3: TGTGCCAGCAGTCCGATGACAGGCCCCTACGAGCAGTACTTC.

V usage is TRBV3-1 (or the pseudogene TRBV3-2) and J usage is TRBJ1-3; 7 bases match TRBD1. V lost 10 bases and J lost 3; bases outside the gene matches: 3. The V gene's germline CDR1 is LGHDT and CDR2 YNNKEL (reference sequence). The CDR3 is made up of 12 amino acids. The CDR3 bases are TGTGCCACGACAGGGATTGGAAACACCATATATTTT. This translates into CATTGIGNTIYF.

V and J are TRBV19 and TRBJ2-5; 8 bases map to TRBD2. Germline V gene lookup returns CDR1 LNHDA and CDR2 SQIVND (reference sequence). The CDR3 contains 13 residues. V dropped 6 bases and J dropped 6; count of bases not matched to a gene: 6. The CDR3 spells CASREAGDKTQYF. CDR3 DNA sequence: TGTGCCAGTAGAGAAGCGGGGGACAAGACCCAGTACTTC. The whole variable domain, filled in from reference TRBV19 and TRBJ2-5, reads DGGITQSPKYLFRKEGQNVTLSCEQNLNHDAMYWYRQDPGQGLRLIYYSQIVNDFQKGDIAEGYSVSREKKESFPLTVTSAQKNPTAFYLCASREAGDKTQYFGPGTRLLVL.

The J gene is TRBJ1-3, the V gene TRBV3-1 (or the pseudogene TRBV3-2), with 8 bases matching TRBD1. V dropped 6 bases and J dropped 1; count of bases not matched to a gene: 5. CDR1 and CDR2 (germline): LGHDT, YNNKEL (reference sequence). The CDR3 contains 15 residues. The CDR3 here is CASRQGVDSGNTIYF. As DNA, the CDR3 is TGTGCCAGCAGACAGGGGGTTGATTCTGGAAACACCATATATTTT.